Listed below are T cell receptor beta chains from one sample, sequenced in a study of blood T cells in healthy people across ages. TCRdb redid the calling of the 5' RACE reads with MiXCR, one entry per CDR3 protein. Of roughly 2 million distinct CDR3 sequences in the sample, less than 50% were seen once. The sequenced sample consisted of blood. These receptors all stem from a woman aged 40 to 55 in good health. CDR3s include the opening cysteine and the closing phenylalanine or tryptophan. A D gene is named only where the DNA matches it firmly. Clone size is shown for a subset of rows, as once, few, many or a class of expanded clone.

abundance	j_gene	v_gene	d_gene	CDR3nt	CDR3aa
-	TRBJ1-2	TRBV20-1	TRBD1	TGCAGTGCCCGAGGGGACAGGGGTTATGGCTACACCTTC	CSARGDRGYGYTF
many	TRBJ2-7	TRBV7-2	TRBD1	TGTGCCAGCAGCTTAGGGACAGGAGACTCCTACGAGCAGTACTTC	CASSLGTGDSYEQYF
-	TRBJ2-3	TRBV10-3	TRBD1	TGTGCCATCAGTGAGAGGGGACAGGGTCCGGCGACAGATACGCAGTATTTT	CAISERGQGPATDTQYF
-	TRBJ1-4	TRBV5-8	-	TGTGCCAGCAGCTTTACGACAGGAGCTCAGACGAATGAAAAACTGTTTTTT	CASSFTTGAQTNEKLFF
-	TRBJ2-4	TRBV7-2	TRBD2	TGTGCCAGCAGCTTAGAGACCGGGGGGGGCCTGGACATTCAGTACTTC	CASSLETGGGLDIQYF
-	TRBJ2-7	TRBV2	-	TGTGCCAGCAGCAGGAACAGGGCGGGGTACGAGCAGTACTTC	CASSRNRAGYEQYF
-	TRBJ2-3	TRBV28	TRBD1	TGTGCCAGTGAAGACAGGGTCAGAGATACGCAGTATTTT	CASEDRVRDTQYF
few	TRBJ2-5	TRBV28	-	TGTGCCAGCAACCCGGACAACCAAGAGACCCAGTACTTC	CASNPDNQETQYF
-	TRBJ2-3	TRBV2	-	TGTGCCAGCAGTGGGCAGGAGCTTCCCACAGATACGCAGTATTTT	CASSGQELPTDTQYF
-	TRBJ1-2	TRBV20-1	-	TGCAGTGCTACCGGGACATCATATGGCTACACCTTT	CSATGTSYGYTF
-	TRBJ2-7	TRBV5-6	-	TGTGCCAGCAGCTTGGGGACAGCGTGGAAAGTTCTCGAGCAGTACTTC	CASSLGTAWKVLEQYF
-	TRBJ2-5	TRBV20-1	-	TGCAGTGCTAGTTGGGGGCTTGTCGAGACCCAGTACTTC	CSASWGLVETQYF
many	TRBJ1-2	TRBV5-1	TRBD1	TGCGCCAGCAGCCTACCGACAGGGGAGAATAACTATGGCTACACCTTC	CASSLPTGENNYGYTF
few	TRBJ2-7	TRBV6-2/TRBV6-3	TRBD2	TGTGCCAGCAGAGCGGGGGTCAACGAGCAGTACTTC	CASRAGVNEQYF
-	TRBJ2-5	TRBV11-3	TRBD1	TGTGCCAGCAGCTCGGACAGGGGGCAGGGTGAGCAGTACTTC	CASSSDRGQGEQYF
-	TRBJ2-1	TRBV27	-	TGTGCCAGCAGGACTAGTGAGCCCTACAATGAGCAGTTCTTC	CASRTSEPYNEQFF
-	TRBJ2-7	TRBV7-2	TRBD2	TGTGCCAGCAGCTCAACCGGGACTAGTTTTTCCTACGAGCAGTACTTC	CASSSTGTSFSYEQYF
-	TRBJ2-7	TRBV20-1	-	TGCAGTGCCGTACAGACGGAGAGCTCCTACGAGCAGTACTTC	CSAVQTESSYEQYF
-	TRBJ1-2	TRBV20-1	-	TGCAGTGCTAGTCAGGGGTTTGCAGTTTATGGCTACACCTTC	CSASQGFAVYGYTF
-	TRBJ2-4	TRBV28	-	TGTGGGGCTCAAGCCAAAAACATTCAGTACTTC	CGAQAKNIQYF
-	TRBJ2-1	TRBV5-6	TRBD1	TGTGCCAGCAGGAATGGACAGGGTGGGAATGAGCAGTTCTTC	CASRNGQGGNEQFF
few	TRBJ1-2	TRBV27	TRBD1	TGTGCCAGCAGGGGAACAGGGGCCTACTATGGCTACACCTTC	CASRGTGAYYGYTF
-	TRBJ1-2	TRBV10-3	-	TGTGCCATCACGGGGGGCAACTATGGCTACACCTTC	CAITGGNYGYTF
-	TRBJ1-2	TRBV20-1	-	TGCAGTGCTATCGAAGGAGCTAACTATGGCTACACCTTC	CSAIEGANYGYTF
few	TRBJ2-7	TRBV20-1	-	TGCAGTGCCTCCGACACAGGGTACGAGCAGTACTTC	CSASDTGYEQYF
-	TRBJ2-3	TRBV9	-	TGTGCCAGCAGCGTAGAATTAGGTAGAAGGGCGGATACGCAGTATTTT	CASSVELGRRADTQYF
-	TRBJ2-7	TRBV27	TRBD1	TGTGCCAGCAGGCGACAGGGCGCACTTTACGAGCAGTACTTC	CASRRQGALYEQYF
few	TRBJ2-7	TRBV28	-	TGTGCCAGCCTCACCCGGGGTCCGGGCTCCTACGAGCAGTACTTC	CASLTRGPGSYEQYF
-	TRBJ1-1	TRBV20-1	-	TGCAGTGAGGCCCCGGGCACTGAAGCTTTCTTT	CSEAPGTEAFF
-	TRBJ2-7	TRBV12-3/TRBV12-4	TRBD1	TGTGCCAGCAGGCGGACAGGGAAGACCTACGAGCAGTACTTC	CASRRTGKTYEQYF
-	TRBJ2-5	TRBV15	-	TGTGCCACCAGCAGAACCAATAAGAGGTATTCGGAGACCCAGTACTTC	CATSRTNKRYSETQYF
-	TRBJ1-1	TRBV7-8	-	TGTGCCAGCAGCTTGGGGGCCGGGGTTACGGCTGAAGCTTTCTTT	CASSLGAGVTAEAFF
few	TRBJ2-5	TRBV6-6	-	TGTGCCAGCGCGGGGATGGAGACCCAGTACTTC	CASAGMETQYF
few	TRBJ1-5	TRBV12-3/TRBV12-4	-	TGTGCCAGCAGTTTTGCCAGGGGACGGCTCGGAGGCCAGCCCCAGCATTTT	CASSFARGRLGGQPQHF